This TCR beta chain is from a study of cytomegalovirus exposure and HLA in healthy donors. Study-wide points: Information on immune exposure was restricted to one variable (CMV serostatus).

The donors comprised healthy bone marrow donors. PCR amplification relied on 60 Vbeta primers (plus 13 Jbeta primers). Sequencing was performed with immunoSEQ multiplex PCR; in TCRdb, only in-frame clones are kept and a portion is missing. The sample yields 150,000 or so clones, roughly four fifths seen once. From germline, CDR1 is MGHDK and CDR2 SYGVNS. V shed 3 bases and J 4 bases; nucleotides not matched to a gene: 9. There are 16 residues in the CDR3. In the case of this clone: Its cognate antigen is unknown.

This sequence was found in a female donor in good health and CMV-seronegative. Sequencing was carried out using PBMCs. This chain connects TRBV25-1 to TRBJ2-1; 7 bases map to TRBD1. The CDR3 is CASSDKGQRLYNEQFF. DNA of the CDR3: TGTGCCAGCAGTGACAAGGGACAGCGCTTGTACAATGAGCAGTTCTTC.